The source of this T cell receptor beta chain is a study of blood T cell repertoires in COVID-19. V gave up 6 bases and J gave up 10 bases; unmatched junction bases: 12. Per the germline V gene, CDR1 is SNHLY and CDR2 is FYNNEI. This CDR3 is 14 amino acids long. Original data processing: By means of reference gene primer amplification, nucleated cell counts were estimated. The table came from immunoSEQ multiplex PCR; TCRdb's copy has only in-frame clones and leaves some out. V and J calls and clone size follow that table, whereas D and trimming were derived from the DNA. The sample includes roughly 300,000 clones, approximately 89% seen only once; the top ten take approximately 7.8%.

The TCR sequence derives from a woman aged 50 to 60 who had recovered from COVID-19. Sequenced sample: peripheral blood. The rearrangement joins TRBV2 to TRBJ2-1; 7 positions agree with TRBD1. The CDR3 region has the DNA TGTGCCAGCAGAGGAAGGGACAGACTCCACGAGCAGTTCTTC. It codes for CASRGRDRLHEQFF.